These 23 T cell receptor beta chains came from one sample sequenced in a study of blood T cell repertoires in COVID-19. Data came from immunoSEQ multiplex PCR; TCRdb stores just in-frame clones and leaves some out. In the table there are some 530,000 clones, roughly 85% of which are singletons. Material: peripheral blood. The receptors shown here come from a human donor in a cohort sampled during active COVID-19.

The J gene is TRBJ2-7, the V gene TRBV10-3; possibly TRBD2 for D (6 bases). The CDR3 extends over 14 amino acids. Deletions cut 6 bases from V and 6 bases from J, with 18 bases between. The V gene's germline CDR1 is ENHRY and CDR2 SYGVKD. The CDR3 reads CAIRGSSSAGEQYF. The CDR3 coding sequence is TGTGCCATCAGGGGGTCGAGTTCAGCGGGCGAGCAGTACTTC.

V usage is TRBV19 and J usage is TRBJ1-3, with D unresolved. Germline CDR1 LNHDA, CDR2 SQIVND (reference sequence). V was shortened by 5 bases and J by 0 bases, with 17 bases between the two germline ends. CDR3 length equals 17 residues. The CDR3 protein is CASSSATLKLSGNTIYF. The CDR3 nucleotides are TGTGCCAGTAGTTCGGCGACACTGAAGCTCTCTGGAAACACCATATATTTT.

The CDR3 reads CASSLLGVRGPDTQYF. The CDR3, as DNA: TGTGCCAGCAGCTTATTAGGAGTCAGGGGGCCGGATACGCAGTATTTT. J is TRBJ2-3 and V is TRBV7-2; 8 bases align to TRBD1. The CDR3 contains 16 residues. In germline, CDR1 is SGHTA, CDR2 FQGNSA. The junction had 10 bases not matched to a gene; V was cut back by 2 bases and J by 6 bases.

This clone was counted a few times. This sequence joins TRBV7-9 and TRBJ2-7; the match to TRBD1 covers 7 bases. This CDR3 spans 14 amino acids. CDR1 and CDR2 (germline): SEHNR, FQNEAQ (reference sequence). Losses at the gene ends were 5 bases for V and 7 bases for J; bases not matched to a gene: 11. CDR3 DNA sequence: TGTGCCAGCAGCGGACGGGACAGCTTGTGGGAGCAGTACTTC. Amino acid sequence: CASSGRDSLWEQYF. Together with reference TRBV7-9 and TRBJ2-7, the CDR3 gives the full variable domain: DTGVSQNPRHKITKRGQNVTFRCDPISEHNRLYWYRQTLGQGPEFLTYFQNEAQLEKSRLLSDRFSAERPKGSFSTLEIQRTEQGDSAMYLCASSGRDSLWEQYFGPGTRLTVT.

This chain joins TRBV2 and TRBJ2-7; 9 bases are shared with TRBD2. The CDR3 is 15 amino acids. V lost 1 base to trimming and J lost 4 bases; unmatched junction nucleotides: 5. Per germline, CDR1 SNHLY and CDR2 FYNNEI. As DNA, the CDR3 is TGTGCCAGCAGTGAAGAGGTAGCGGGGGCTTACGAGCAGTACTTC. Protein sequence: CASSEEVAGAYEQYF.

The chain uses TRBV7-9 and TRBJ2-7; D is unresolved. Germline V CDR1 and CDR2: SEHNR, FQNEAQ (reference sequence). This CDR3 has 11 residues. Between the trimmed V and J ends, which lost 2 bases and 4 bases, there was a span of 3 bases. The chain's CDR3 is CASSLQYEQYF. The CDR3 DNA reads as TGTGCCAGCAGCTTACAGTACGAGCAGTACTTC.

This chain uses TRBV29-1 with TRBJ2-5; 12 bases map to TRBD2. Unmatched junction bases numbered 6, after V lost 6 bases and J lost 4 bases. Germline values: CDR1 SQVTM, CDR2 ANQGSEA. This CDR3 spans 14 amino acids. For the CDR3, the DNA is TGCAGCGTGGGAATACTAGCGGGAGGAGAGACCCAGTACTTC. Residues: CSVGILAGGETQYF.

The J gene is TRBJ2-5, the V gene TRBV11-3; 8 bases match TRBD2. The CDR3 length is 15 residues. Germline CDR1 SGHNT, CDR2 YENEEA. V lost 2 bases and J lost 5; bases outside the gene matches: 7. In DNA form, the CDR3 reads TGTGCCAGCAGCTTACCAGCGGGAGCGGGGGAGACCCAGTACTTC. Protein product: CASSLPAGAGETQYF.

This clone was observed a single time. The V call is TRBV7-2, the J call TRBJ1-2; D remains ambiguous. Deletions cut 5 bases from V and 2 bases from J, with 15 bases between. CDR1 is SGHTA, CDR2 FQGNSA, per germline. The CDR3 extends over 15 amino acids. The CDR3 reads CASSPRRGANYGYTF. The CDR3 DNA reads TGTGCCAGCAGCCCACGCCGCGGAGCCAACTATGGCTACACCTTC.

V gene TRBV5-1 combines with J gene TRBJ1-1, with D perhaps matching TRBD1 (5 bases). Germline V CDR1 and CDR2: SGHRS, YFSETQ. This CDR3 has 16 residues. With 2 bases removed from V and 1 base from J, the gap between germline ends came to 15 bases. The CDR3 reads CASSFTGLTGNTEAFF. In DNA, the CDR3 is TGCGCCAGCAGCTTTACCGGGCTAACAGGGAACACTGAAGCTTTCTTT.

This clone has only one observation. This sequence joins TRBV5-1 and TRBJ1-6; 7 nucleotides line up with TRBD1. The V and J ends lost 6 bases and 5 bases, in that order; junction bases with no gene match: 11. The germline CDR1 and CDR2 sequences are SGHRS and YFSETQ. The CDR3 consists of 16 residues. The CDR3 coding sequence is TGCGCCAGCACGATTACTTCCGGGACAGATAATTCACCCCTCCACTTT. The encoded protein is CASTITSGTDNSPLHF.

This chain connects TRBV4-1 to TRBJ2-1, with 10 bases identical to TRBD2. The CDR3 is 16 amino acids. Trimming cost V 0 bases and J 4 bases; bases outside gene matches: 3. Germline V gives CDR1 MGHRA, CDR2 YSYEKL. CDR3 sequence (DNA): TGCGCCAGCAGCCAAGATGAAGCGGGAGGGTACAATGAGCAGTTCTTC. Translated: CASSQDEAGGYNEQFF.

The sample holds one count of this clone. The chain links TRBV6-2 or TRBV6-3 to TRBJ1-1, with D possibly matching TRBD1 (6 bases). Germline lookup yields CDR1 MNHEY and CDR2 SVGEGT. This CDR3 has 14 amino acids. Trimming removed 2 bases at V and 1 base at J, with 8 bases between. DNA of the CDR3: TGTGCCAGCAGTTACAGGGGGAGGAACACTGAAGCTTTCTTT. Protein: CASSYRGRNTEAFF.

The V call is TRBV9, the J call TRBJ1-1; D not resolved. The CDR3 consists of 15 residues. Germline V lookup: CDR1 SGDLS, CDR2 YYNGEE. Trimming took 0 bases from V and 4 from J, leaving 13 bases between them. CDR3 DNA sequence: TGTGCCAGCAGCGTAGGGTCAGGTGATGGCACTGAAGCTTTCTTT. It codes for CASSVGSGDGTEAFF. The whole variable domain, filled in from reference TRBV9 and TRBJ1-1, reads DSGVTQTPKHLITATGQRVTLRCSPRSGDLSVYWYQQSLDQGLQFLIQYYNGEERAKGNILERFSAQQFPDLHSELNLSSLELGDSALYFCASSVGSGDGTEAFFGQGTRLTVV.

This chain connects TRBV28 to TRBJ2-1, with D uncertain. This CDR3 has 12 amino acids. CDR1 MDHEN and CDR2 SYDVKM come from the germline V gene. Deletions cut 2 bases from V and 10 bases from J, with 9 bases between. CDR3 DNA sequence: TGTGCCAGCAGTTTAGATACGGAGGAGCAGTTCTTC. Its protein product is CASSLDTEEQFF.

The chain carries TRBV3-1 (or the pseudogene TRBV3-2) and TRBJ1-2; D is unresolved. CDR1 is LGHDT and CDR2 is YNNKEL in the germline V gene (reference sequence). V shed 3 bases and J shed 6 bases, with 5 bases lying between them. This CDR3 has 11 amino acids. The CDR3 bases are TGTGCCAGCAGCCACACAGATGGCTACACCTTC. Amino acid sequence: CASSHTDGYTF.

The gene calls are TRBV7-2 and TRBJ2-2, with 8 bases fitting TRBD2. The CDR3 extends over 17 amino acids. Germline V gene sequence: CDR1 SGHTA, CDR2 FQGNSA. Germline trimming cut 0 bases from V and 1 base from J; bases unmatched to any gene: 4. The CDR3 DNA reads as TGTGCCAGCAGCTTAGCCACCGGGACTAGGAACACCGGGGAGCTGTTTTTT. This encodes CASSLATGTRNTGELFF.

The chain employs TRBV5-1 and TRBJ2-1; 10 bases are shared with TRBD1. The CDR3 length is 17 residues. The ends lost 4 bases at V and 9 bases at J; junction bases unmatched: 16. CDR1 is SGHRS, CDR2 YFSETQ, per germline. In DNA form, the CDR3 reads TGCGCCAGCAGCCTTACTCCCGGGACAGGGGAGAGGGGTGAGCAGTTCTTC. This translates into CASSLTPGTGERGEQFF.

The V and J genes are TRBV4-3 and TRBJ1-2; D call uncertain. Looked up from germline, CDR1 is LGHNA and CDR2 is YSLEER. The CDR3 sequence is 17 residues long. V gave up 0 bases and J gave up 5 bases, with 19 bases separating them. CDR3: CASSQDPKAGRGYGYTF. The CDR3 nucleotides are TGCGCCAGCAGCCAAGATCCCAAGGCAGGCCGCGGGTATGGCTACACCTTC.

The CDR3 DNA reads as TGTGCCAGCACGCCTAGTCTCTGGGGCGAGGACGGGGAGCTGTTTTTT. It yields the protein CASTPSLWGEDGELFF. V gene TRBV7-9 combines with J gene TRBJ2-2; possibly TRBD1 for D (5 bases). CDR3 length: 16 residues. Germline-derived CDR1 and CDR2 are SEHNR and FQNEAQ (reference sequence). Trimming took off 7 bases at V and 7 bases at J, with 22 bases between the two ends.

This chain joins TRBV11-2 and TRBJ2-7; 7 nucleotides match TRBD2. This CDR3 contains 16 residues. The V gene's germline CDR1 is SGHAT and CDR2 FQNNGV. The ends lost 2 bases at V and 2 bases at J; junction bases unmatched: 9. Here the CDR3 DNA reads TGTGCCAGCAGCTTAACTACGGGAGGAGGTCCCTACGAGCAGTACTTC. This sequence encodes CASSLTTGGGPYEQYF.

The J gene is TRBJ2-2, the V gene TRBV7-3; TRBD1 aligns across 7 bases. Germline V CDR1 and CDR2: SGHTA, FQGTGA. V was clipped by 1 base and J by 5 bases; unmatched bases: 4. The CDR3 has 15 amino acids. CDR3 amino acids: CASSLIGGATGELFF. In DNA, the CDR3 is TGTGCCAGCAGCTTAATAGGGGGCGCAACCGGGGAGCTGTTTTTT.

The count of this clone is one. The V and J genes are TRBV29-1 and TRBJ2-5; D possibly corresponds to TRBD2 (6 bases). The CDR3 has 13 residues. Trimming removed 6 bases from V and 7 bases from J, with 18 bases in between. Germline values: CDR1 SQVTM, CDR2 ANQGSEA. CDR3: CSVGTEPSRTQYF. CDR3 nucleotides: TGCAGCGTAGGGACTGAGCCCTCGAGGACCCAGTACTTC.